This note documents a single T cell receptor (beta chain) sequence. The data were taken from a study of blood T cell repertoires in COVID-19. Across the whole study: Samples of COVID-19 (acute and convalescent) were obtained from the United States, Italy and Spain.

Some clones are missing from TCRdb's copy, which holds only in-frame ones; the method was immunoSEQ multiplex PCR. Altogether fewer than 300,000 clones are present, 85% to 90% being singletons, with the ten largest covering less than 15%. The sequenced sample consisted of peripheral blood. The TCR comes from a human donor in a cohort sampled during active COVID-19.

This CDR3 reads CASSQVSSTDTQYF. The CDR3 bases are TGCGCCAGCAGCCAAGTTTCTAGCACAGATACGCAGTATTTT. V and J are TRBV4-1 and TRBJ2-3; D remains unclear. The CDR3 has 14 residues. Trimming took off 1 base at V and 0 bases at J, with 5 bases between the two ends. Germline V gives CDR1 MGHRA, CDR2 YSYEKL.